The 17 T cell receptor beta chains presented below share a single source sample, sequenced in a study of graft-versus-host responses after intestinal transplantation. Generated by immunoSEQ multiplex PCR, the TCRdb table keeps only in-frame clones and is missing some. The data show about 86,000 clones, over 75% seen once. Antigens for these TCRs are unknown. The specimen was unstimulated CD8+ T cells sorted from spleen or lymph node cells, collected before intestinal transplant. The receptor set was obtained from a human donor who received an intestinal transplant.

This chain connects TRBV7-9 to TRBJ2-2, with TRBD1 matching over 9 bases. The trim removed 4 bases at V and 3 bases at J, leaving 6 bases unmatched. CDR3 length: 16 residues. The germline V gene encodes CDR1 SEHNR and CDR2 FQNEAQ (reference sequence). CDR3 sequence (DNA): TGTGCCAGCAGCTCCTCCGGGACAGGGCACACCGGGGAGCTGTTTTTT. Its translation is CASSSSGTGHTGELFF.

V and J are TRBV7-9 and TRBJ2-3, with D tentatively TRBD2 (6 bases). Looked up from germline, CDR1 is SEHNR and CDR2 is FQNEAQ (reference sequence). Trimming shortened V by 4 bases and J by 0 bases, and 11 bases separated the two germline ends. The CDR3 loop spans 15 amino acids. In DNA, the CDR3 is TGTGCCAGCAGCTCGGGACTCCAAAGCACAGATACGCAGTATTTT. Encoded protein: CASSSGLQSTDTQYF.

CDR3 loop: CASRPIAGGEQYF. CDR3 coding DNA: TGTGCCAGCAGGCCCATAGCGGGAGGCGAGCAGTACTTC. This chain uses TRBV27 with TRBJ2-7, with 10 bases fitting TRBD2. This CDR3 is built from 13 residues. Germline V gene lookup returns CDR1 MNHEY and CDR2 SMNVEV (reference sequence). Losses at the gene ends were 6 bases for V and 6 bases for J; bases not matched to a gene: 5.

The rearrangement links TRBV5-6 to TRBJ2-5, with 8 bases that match TRBD2. This CDR3 is 14 amino acids long. Trimming cost V 0 bases and J 5 bases; bases outside gene matches: 3. CDR1 and CDR2 (germline): SGHDT, YYEEEE. CDR3 region: CASSLAQREETQYF. Here the CDR3 DNA reads TGTGCCAGCAGCTTGGCCCAGCGGGAGGAGACCCAGTACTTC. Variable domain in full (rest from reference TRBV5-6 and TRBJ2-5): DAGVTQSPTHLIKTRGQQVTLRCSPKSGHDTVSWYQQALGQGPQFIFQYYEEEERQRGNFPDRFSGHQFPNYSSELNVNALLLGDSALYLCASSLAQREETQYFGPGTRLLVL.

The rearrangement links TRBV19 to TRBJ1-4; 7 positions match TRBD1. CDR1 is LNHDA and CDR2 is SQIVND in the germline V gene (reference sequence). The trim removed 6 bases at V and 0 bases at J, leaving 7 bases unmatched. The CDR3 consists of 16 residues. In nucleotides, the CDR3 is TGTGCCAGTAGCTCCCAGGGGGATGCAACTAATGAAAAACTGTTTTTT. It specifies CASSSQGDATNEKLFF.

The rearrangement links TRBV6-1 to TRBJ2-7, with 8 bases aligning to TRBD1. Germline CDR1 is MNHNS and CDR2 is SASEGT. CDR3 length: 11 residues. With V trimmed by 10 bases and J by 7 bases, 6 bases remained unmatched. This CDR3 is CATWTGLEQYF. In nucleotides, the CDR3 is TGTGCCACCTGGACAGGGCTTGAGCAGTACTTC.

The genes are TRBV18 and TRBJ1-2; D is perhaps TRBD1 (5 bases). This CDR3 is 15 amino acids long. Germline loops: CDR1 KGHSH, CDR2 LQKENI. V lost 3 bases, J lost 4 bases, and 15 bases lay in between. CDR3 bases: TGTGCCAGCTCACCCCACAGGTCGAGCTCCTATGGCTACACCTTC. Encoded protein: CASSPHRSSSYGYTF.

J is TRBJ2-1 and V is TRBV7-9, with 11 bases fitting TRBD2. The germline CDR1 and CDR2 sequences are SEHNR and FQNEAQ (reference sequence). The J segment lost 4 bases and the V segment lost 3 bases, leaving 5 bases of the junction unmatched. The CDR3 consists of 16 residues. The CDR3 sequence: CASSLTTSGKYNEQFF. The CDR3 DNA is TGTGCCAGCAGCTTGACGACTAGCGGGAAATACAATGAGCAGTTCTTC.

The V gene is TRBV7-9, the J gene TRBJ1-5; D is possibly TRBD1 (5 bases). Deletions cut 1 base from V and 11 bases from J, with 9 bases between. This CDR3 is built from 12 residues. CDR1 SEHNR and CDR2 FQNEAQ come from the germline V gene (reference sequence). CDR3 in DNA: TGTGCCAGCAGCTTAGGGGGGGAGGCCCAGCATTTT. This encodes CASSLGGEAQHF.

The CDR3, as DNA: TGTGCCAGCAGTAAACCTAGCGCAGGCACAGATACGCAGTATTTT. It codes for CASSKPSAGTDTQYF. V is TRBV28 and J is TRBJ2-3; the D gene is possibly TRBD2 (6 bases). There are 15 residues in the CDR3. Looked up from germline, CDR1 is MDHEN and CDR2 is SYDVKM. Trimming stripped 5 bases from V and 1 base from J, with 13 bases between.

V gene TRBV5-1 combines with J gene TRBJ1-1; TRBD1 might be the D (5 bases). With 0 bases removed from V and 2 bases from J, the gap between germline ends came to 14 bases. The CDR3 totals 16 residues. The germline CDR1 and CDR2 sequences are SGHRS and YFSETQ. The CDR3 DNA sequence: TGCGCCAGCAGCTTGGGGGCCCGGGACTTTAACACTGAAGCTTTCTTT. Encoded protein: CASSLGARDFNTEAFF.

This clone has only a few counts. The chain uses TRBV7-9 and TRBJ2-2, with TRBD2 identical over 12 bases. CDR1 and CDR2 (germline): SEHNR, FQNEAQ (reference sequence). V trimming: 5 bases; J trimming: 7 bases; junction bases outside the gene matches: 2. CDR3 length: 14 residues. This CDR3 reads CASSGLAGIGELFF. DNA for the CDR3: TGTGCCAGCAGCGGACTAGCGGGAATCGGGGAGCTGTTTTTT.

The rearrangement joins TRBV7-9 to TRBJ2-3, with D perhaps matching TRBD2 (6 bases). Germline values: CDR1 SEHNR, CDR2 FQNEAQ (reference sequence). CDR3 length equals 15 residues. V lost 4 bases to trimming and J lost 2 bases, with 13 bases between them. CDR3 coding DNA: TGTGCCAGCAGCTCCAGGGCGGGGCTCACAGATACGCAGTATTTT. This translates into CASSSRAGLTDTQYF.

V and J are TRBV2 and TRBJ1-1; 7 bases fit TRBD1. V lost 11 bases, J lost 1 base, and 1 base stayed unmatched. CDR3 length equals 11 residues. CDR1 is SNHLY and CDR2 is FYNNEI in the germline V gene. The CDR3 loop reads CARTGNTEAFF. CDR3 bases: TGTGCCCGGACAGGGAACACTGAAGCTTTCTTT.

This rearrangement joins TRBV5-6 to TRBJ2-7; D is unresolved. CDR1 and CDR2 (germline): SGHDT, YYEEEE. V was cut by 0 bases and J by 3 bases, with 7 bases left in between. This CDR3 is built from 13 residues. CDR3 in amino acids: CASSLGPDYEQYF. CDR3 nucleotides: TGTGCCAGCAGCTTGGGTCCAGACTACGAGCAGTACTTC.

The J gene is TRBJ1-1, the V gene TRBV5-4; D not resolved. There are 14 residues in the CDR3. Trimming took 4 bases from V and 6 from J, leaving 16 bases between them. The germline CDR1 and CDR2 sequences are SGHNT and YYREEE (reference sequence). CDR3 in amino acids: CASSARSGEAEAFF. In nucleotides, the CDR3 is TGTGCCAGCAGCGCCCGTAGCGGGGAGGCTGAAGCTTTCTTT.

In its sample, this clone was seen once. One junction end disagrees with the germline gene, perhaps due to a read error. This chain links TRBV6-6 with TRBJ1-5; tentatively, D is TRBD1 (6 bases). The CDR3 covers 14 residues. CDR1 and CDR2 (germline): MNHNY, SVGAGI (reference sequence). In nucleotides, the CDR3 is TGTGCCAGCAGTTATGTTGGGGGCAATCAGCCCCGGCATTTT. It yields the protein CASSYVGGNQPRHF.